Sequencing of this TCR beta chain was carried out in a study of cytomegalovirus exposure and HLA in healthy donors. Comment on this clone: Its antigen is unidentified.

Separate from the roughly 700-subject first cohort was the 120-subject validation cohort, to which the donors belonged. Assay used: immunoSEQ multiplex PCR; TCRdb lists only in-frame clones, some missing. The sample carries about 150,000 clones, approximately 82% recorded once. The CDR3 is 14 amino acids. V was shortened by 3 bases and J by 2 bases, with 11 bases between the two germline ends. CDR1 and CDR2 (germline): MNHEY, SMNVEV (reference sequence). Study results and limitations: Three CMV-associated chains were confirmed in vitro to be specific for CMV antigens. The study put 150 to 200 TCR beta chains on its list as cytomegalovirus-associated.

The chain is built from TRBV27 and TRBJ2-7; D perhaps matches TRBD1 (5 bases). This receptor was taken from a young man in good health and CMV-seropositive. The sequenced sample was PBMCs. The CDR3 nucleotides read TGTGCCAGCAGTTTCGGCAGGGCCCCCTACGAGCAGTACTTC. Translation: CASSFGRAPYEQYF.